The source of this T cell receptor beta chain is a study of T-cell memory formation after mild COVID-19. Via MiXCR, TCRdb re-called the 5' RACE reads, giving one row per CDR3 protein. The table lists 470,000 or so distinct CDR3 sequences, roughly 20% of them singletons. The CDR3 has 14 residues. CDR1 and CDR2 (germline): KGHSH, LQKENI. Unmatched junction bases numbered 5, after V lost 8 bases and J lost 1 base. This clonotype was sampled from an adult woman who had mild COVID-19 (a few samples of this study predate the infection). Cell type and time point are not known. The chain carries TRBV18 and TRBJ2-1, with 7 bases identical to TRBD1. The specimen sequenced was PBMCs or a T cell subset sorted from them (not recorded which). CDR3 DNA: TGTGCCAGCGTTCTGACAGGGTCCTACAATGAGCAGTTCTTC. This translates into CASVLTGSYNEQFF. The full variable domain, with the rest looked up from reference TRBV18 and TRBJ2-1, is NAGVMQNPRHLVRRRGQEARLRCSPMKGHSHVYWYRQLPEEGLKFMVYLQKENIIDESGMPKERFSAEFPKEGPSILRIQQVVRGDSAAYFCASVLTGSYNEQFFGPGTRLTVL.